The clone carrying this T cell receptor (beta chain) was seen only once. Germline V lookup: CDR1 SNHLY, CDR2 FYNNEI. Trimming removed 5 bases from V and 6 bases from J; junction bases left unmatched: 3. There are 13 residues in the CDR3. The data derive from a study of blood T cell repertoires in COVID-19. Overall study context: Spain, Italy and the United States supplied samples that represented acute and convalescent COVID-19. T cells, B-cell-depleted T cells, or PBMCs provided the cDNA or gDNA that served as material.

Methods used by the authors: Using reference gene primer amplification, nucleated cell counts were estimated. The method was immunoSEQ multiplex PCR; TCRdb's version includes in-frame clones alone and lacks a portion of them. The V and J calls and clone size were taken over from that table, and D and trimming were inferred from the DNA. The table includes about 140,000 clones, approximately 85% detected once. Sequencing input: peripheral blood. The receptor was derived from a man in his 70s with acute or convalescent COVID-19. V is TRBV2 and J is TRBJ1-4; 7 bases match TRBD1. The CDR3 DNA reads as TGTGCCAGCAGTAGAGGGACAGATGAAAAACTGTTTTTT. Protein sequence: CASSRGTDEKLFF. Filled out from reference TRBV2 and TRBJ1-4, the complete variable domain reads EPEVTQTPSHQVTQMGQEVILRCVPISNHLYFYWYRQILGQKVEFLVSFYNNEISEKSEIFDDQFSVERPDGSNFTLKIRSTKLEDSAMYFCASSRGTDEKLFFGSGTQLSVL.